This is a list of T cell receptor beta chains from one sample in a study of naive and memory T cell subsets. MiXCR was run by TCRdb on the UMI-ligation and nested PCR reads, yielding one entry per CDR3 protein. The sample yields some 110,000 distinct CDR3 sequences, roughly 36% seen once. The specimen sequenced was central memory CD4+ T cells from blood. The receptors stem from a human donor in good health. Both conserved end residues are part of each CDR3. Each record gives: clone size, V gene, J gene, D gene, CDR3 protein, CDR3 DNA. D genes are given only for firm matches. The size entry is marked missing in some rows and otherwise reads once, few, many or a size class.

clone_size: NA; v_call: TRBV6-1; j_call: TRBJ1-5; d_call: NA; cdr3_aa: CATQVVVNQPQHF; cdr3_nt: TGTGCCACTCAGGTGGTAGTCAATCAGCCCCAGCATTTT
clone_size: NA; v_call: TRBV19; j_call: TRBJ2-2; d_call: NA; cdr3_aa: CASSMSGRNTGELFF; cdr3_nt: TGTGCCAGTAGTATGAGCGGGCGGAACACCGGGGAGCTGTTTTTT
clone_size: few; v_call: TRBV5-1; j_call: TRBJ1-1; d_call: NA; cdr3_aa: CASSLLDRGPEAFF; cdr3_nt: TGCGCCAGCAGCCTGCTAGACCGGGGGCCTGAAGCTTTCTTT
clone_size: NA; v_call: TRBV20-1; j_call: TRBJ1-5; d_call: TRBD1; cdr3_aa: CSMTGGNQPQHF; cdr3_nt: TGCAGTATGACAGGGGGGAATCAGCCCCAGCATTTT
clone_size: NA; v_call: TRBV30; j_call: TRBJ2-1; d_call: TRBD2; cdr3_aa: CAWSVLGLAGEVEQFF; cdr3_nt: TGTGCCTGGAGTGTACTGGGACTAGCGGGAGAGGTTGAGCAGTTCTTC
clone_size: few; v_call: TRBV4-3; j_call: TRBJ2-2; d_call: NA; cdr3_aa: CASSPGLRSNTGELFF; cdr3_nt: TGCGCCAGCAGCCCAGGGTTGCGGTCGAACACCGGGGAGCTGTTTTTT
clone_size: many; v_call: TRBV5-5; j_call: TRBJ1-1; d_call: NA; cdr3_aa: CASSTVGGEAFF; cdr3_nt: TGTGCCAGCAGCACGGTGGGGGGGGAAGCTTTCTTT
clone_size: NA; v_call: TRBV10-1; j_call: TRBJ2-7; d_call: NA; cdr3_aa: CASSRQLNYELYF; cdr3_nt: TGCGCCAGCTCCAGACAACTAAACTACGAGCTGTACTTC
clone_size: NA; v_call: TRBV28; j_call: TRBJ1-5; d_call: NA; cdr3_aa: CASRFVGLGNQPQHF; cdr3_nt: TGTGCCAGCAGGTTCGTGGGCCTGGGTAATCAGCCCCAGCATTTT
clone_size: NA; v_call: TRBV7-2; j_call: TRBJ2-1; d_call: TRBD2; cdr3_aa: CASSLASGRANEQFF; cdr3_nt: TGTGCCAGCAGCTTAGCCAGCGGGAGGGCCAATGAGCAGTTCTTC
clone_size: few; v_call: TRBV20-1; j_call: TRBJ2-7; d_call: NA; cdr3_aa: CSAPPGSSLEQYF; cdr3_nt: TGCAGTGCCCCTCCGGGCTCTTCCCTCGAGCAGTACTTC
clone_size: NA; v_call: TRBV11-3; j_call: TRBJ2-3; d_call: NA; cdr3_aa: CASSLGLSGGTDTQYF; cdr3_nt: TGTGCCAGCAGCTTAGGATTGTCCGGCGGTACGGATACGCAGTATTTT
clone_size: few; v_call: TRBV9; j_call: TRBJ2-1; d_call: NA; cdr3_aa: CASSPRDSLNNEQFF; cdr3_nt: TGTGCCAGCAGCCCCCGGGATAGCCTTAACAATGAGCAGTTCTTC
clone_size: few; v_call: TRBV19; j_call: TRBJ1-5; d_call: NA; cdr3_aa: CASSVVVGLSNQPQHF; cdr3_nt: TGTGCCAGTAGTGTCGTCGTAGGGTTAAGCAATCAGCCCCAGCATTTT
clone_size: NA; v_call: TRBV11-3; j_call: TRBJ2-1; d_call: TRBD2; cdr3_aa: CASSKTSERNEQFF; cdr3_nt: TGTGCCAGCAGCAAGACTAGCGAACGCAATGAGCAGTTCTTC
clone_size: NA; v_call: TRBV20-1; j_call: TRBJ2-3; d_call: NA; cdr3_aa: CSASIAGSTDTQYF; cdr3_nt: TGCAGTGCTAGTATCGCGGGAAGCACAGATACGCAGTATTTT
clone_size: NA; v_call: TRBV5-5; j_call: TRBJ2-3; d_call: TRBD1; cdr3_aa: CASSSSGTARDTQYF; cdr3_nt: TGTGCCAGCAGCTCATCGGGGACAGCCCGAGATACGCAGTATTTT
clone_size: NA; v_call: TRBV18; j_call: TRBJ1-5; d_call: NA; cdr3_aa: CASSPPGRTNQPQHF; cdr3_nt: TGTGCCAGCTCACCACCGGGCAGGACCAATCAGCCCCAGCATTTT
clone_size: NA; v_call: TRBV20-1; j_call: TRBJ2-7; d_call: TRBD1; cdr3_aa: CSAAAPGQGGYEQYF; cdr3_nt: TGCAGTGCTGCGGCCCCGGGACAGGGAGGGTACGAGCAGTACTTC
clone_size: once; v_call: TRBV14; j_call: TRBJ2-7; d_call: TRBD2; cdr3_aa: CASRQLGAGDEQYF; cdr3_nt: TGTGCCAGCAGACAGCTGGGTGCGGGGGACGAGCAGTACTTC
clone_size: NA; v_call: TRBV5-1; j_call: TRBJ2-5; d_call: TRBD2; cdr3_aa: CASSVGGQSEETQYF; cdr3_nt: TGCGCCAGCAGCGTGGGAGGGCAATCTGAAGAGACCCAGTACTTC
clone_size: NA; v_call: TRBV4-3; j_call: TRBJ2-2; d_call: TRBD2; cdr3_aa: CASSQAGGVTGELFF; cdr3_nt: TGCGCCAGCAGCCAAGCGGGAGGGGTCACCGGGGAGCTGTTTTTT
clone_size: few; v_call: TRBV12-3/TRBV12-4; j_call: TRBJ2-7; d_call: NA; cdr3_aa: CASSFSGHPYEQYF; cdr3_nt: TGTGCCAGCAGTTTTTCGGGGCATCCCTACGAGCAGTACTTC
clone_size: few; v_call: TRBV3-1; j_call: TRBJ2-3; d_call: NA; cdr3_aa: CASSQDIGTDTQYF; cdr3_nt: TGTGCCAGCAGCCAAGATATTGGCACAGATACGCAGTATTTT
clone_size: few; v_call: TRBV3-1; j_call: TRBJ1-1; d_call: NA; cdr3_aa: CASSQDSTANTEAFF; cdr3_nt: TGTGCCAGCAGCCAAGATTCGACAGCGAACACTGAAGCTTTCTTT
clone_size: NA; v_call: TRBV28; j_call: TRBJ2-1; d_call: NA; cdr3_aa: CASNIGQSSYNEQFF; cdr3_nt: TGTGCCAGCAATATCGGACAGAGCTCCTACAATGAGCAGTTCTTC
clone_size: NA; v_call: TRBV29-1; j_call: TRBJ1-2; d_call: NA; cdr3_aa: CSVEVGRRGGYTF; cdr3_nt: TGCAGCGTTGAAGTTGGGAGGAGGGGCGGCTACACCTTC
clone_size: NA; v_call: TRBV27; j_call: TRBJ2-7; d_call: NA; cdr3_aa: CASSPQGGNSAYEQYF; cdr3_nt: TGTGCCAGCAGCCCCCAAGGCGGTAATAGCGCCTACGAGCAGTACTTC
clone_size: NA; v_call: TRBV30; j_call: TRBJ2-1; d_call: TRBD2; cdr3_aa: CAWKLGTSVYNEQFF; cdr3_nt: TGTGCCTGGAAATTGGGGACTAGCGTCTACAATGAGCAGTTCTTC
clone_size: once; v_call: TRBV28; j_call: TRBJ2-1; d_call: NA; cdr3_aa: CASRSVSSYNEQFF; cdr3_nt: TGTGCCAGTAGGTCCGTGAGCTCCTACAATGAGCAGTTCTTC
clone_size: NA; v_call: TRBV7-2; j_call: TRBJ2-5; d_call: NA; cdr3_aa: CASSLERQETQYF; cdr3_nt: TGTGCCAGCAGCTTAGAAAGACAAGAGACCCAGTACTTC
clone_size: few; v_call: TRBV24-1; j_call: TRBJ2-1; d_call: TRBD2; cdr3_aa: CATSDPEAGGAREQFF; cdr3_nt: TGTGCCACCAGTGACCCCGAAGCGGGAGGGGCACGGGAGCAGTTCTTC
clone_size: NA; v_call: TRBV5-6; j_call: TRBJ2-1; d_call: NA; cdr3_aa: CASSLKGRGSYNEQFF; cdr3_nt: TGTGCCAGCAGCTTGAAGGGGCGCGGCTCCTACAATGAGCAGTTCTTC
clone_size: NA; v_call: TRBV10-3; j_call: TRBJ2-2; d_call: NA; cdr3_aa: CAISESDGTAGELFF; cdr3_nt: TGTGCCATCAGTGAGTCCGATGGTACGGCCGGGGAGCTGTTTTTT
clone_size: few; v_call: TRBV20-1; j_call: TRBJ1-5; d_call: TRBD1; cdr3_aa: CSARRTGTGQPQHF; cdr3_nt: TGCAGTGCTAGGAGGACAGGGACGGGTCAGCCCCAGCATTTT
clone_size: few; v_call: TRBV6-1; j_call: TRBJ2-1; d_call: TRBD2; cdr3_aa: CASSRVFGGSLANEQFF; cdr3_nt: TGTGCCAGCAGTAGGGTTTTTGGCGGGAGCCTCGCCAATGAGCAGTTCTTC
clone_size: many; v_call: TRBV12-3/TRBV12-4; j_call: TRBJ2-7; d_call: NA; cdr3_aa: CASRNQAYEQYF; cdr3_nt: TGTGCCAGCAGGAACCAGGCATACGAGCAGTACTTC
clone_size: many; v_call: TRBV7-2; j_call: TRBJ2-7; d_call: TRBD2; cdr3_aa: CASSFTSAGEQYF; cdr3_nt: TGTGCCAGCAGCTTCACTAGCGCGGGAGAGCAGTACTTC
clone_size: NA; v_call: TRBV4-1; j_call: TRBJ2-1; d_call: NA; cdr3_aa: CASSPTGPHLNNEQFF; cdr3_nt: TGCGCCAGCAGCCCGACGGGACCCCACTTGAATAATGAGCAGTTCTTC
clone_size: NA; v_call: TRBV19; j_call: TRBJ2-6; d_call: NA; cdr3_aa: CASSISGPGANVLTF; cdr3_nt: TGTGCCAGTAGTATCTCAGGGCCCGGGGCCAACGTCCTGACTTTC
clone_size: NA; v_call: TRBV28; j_call: TRBJ2-7; d_call: NA; cdr3_aa: CASSLGFEQYF; cdr3_nt: TGTGCCAGCAGTCTCGGATTCGAGCAGTACTTC
clone_size: few; v_call: TRBV7-2; j_call: TRBJ2-1; d_call: NA; cdr3_aa: CASSFTRGHNEQFF; cdr3_nt: TGTGCCAGCAGCTTCACCAGGGGCCACAATGAGCAGTTCTTC
clone_size: NA; v_call: TRBV30; j_call: TRBJ2-1; d_call: NA; cdr3_aa: CAWTPGGGTPFF; cdr3_nt: TGTGCCTGGACCCCCGGAGGGGGAACACCGTTCTTC
clone_size: many; v_call: TRBV28; j_call: TRBJ2-7; d_call: NA; cdr3_aa: CASSRVFPEQYF; cdr3_nt: TGTGCCAGCAGCCGGGTGTTTCCCGAGCAGTACTTC
clone_size: NA; v_call: TRBV20-1; j_call: TRBJ2-7; d_call: NA; cdr3_aa: CSAVPGRSAYEQYF; cdr3_nt: TGCAGTGCTGTTCCGGGTCGTTCTGCCTACGAGCAGTACTTC